One sample yielded the 26 T cell receptor beta chains listed below, sequenced in a study of cytomegalovirus exposure and HLA in healthy donors. PCR was performed using 60 Vbeta and 13 Jbeta primers. Clones were sequenced by immunoSEQ multiplex PCR, and TCRdb holds only the in-frame ones, with some missing. In the table there are approximately 130,000 clones, roughly 79% of which are singletons. The sample was PBMCs. These receptor sequences come from a man between 25 and 39 years old in good health and CMV-seronegative.

V gene TRBV6-5 combines with J gene TRBJ2-7; 11 bases line up with TRBD2. Germline V gene sequence: CDR1 MNHEY, CDR2 SVGAGI. V lost 0 bases to trimming and J lost 7 bases; unmatched junction nucleotides: 8. This CDR3 has 16 residues. The CDR3 bases are TGTGCCAGCAGTTACTCTGTAGCGGGGGGGCCGGGTGAGCAGTACTTC. It is translated as CASSYSVAGGPGEQYF.

The rearrangement links TRBV25-1 to TRBJ2-5, with D tentatively TRBD1 (6 bases). The CDR3 loop spans 14 amino acids. V shed 3 bases and J shed 4 bases, with 12 bases lying between them. The germline gives CDR1 MGHDK, CDR2 SYGVNS. The CDR3 DNA sequence: TGTGCCAGCAGTGACAGGGGAGCAGGAGAGACCCAGTACTTC. Its translation is CASSDRGAGETQYF.

The rearrangement links TRBV7-2 to TRBJ2-3; no reliable D call. Germline values: CDR1 SGHTA, CDR2 FQGNSA. CDR3 length: 14 residues. V was clipped by 0 bases and J by 5 bases, with 9 bases between them. Here the CDR3 reads CASSLAQAGDTQYF. CDR3 DNA sequence: TGTGCCAGCAGCTTAGCCCAAGCCGGAGATACGCAGTATTTT.

The chain carries TRBV7-9 and TRBJ2-1; 7 positions agree with TRBD1. This CDR3 spans 14 amino acids. Germline V lookup: CDR1 SEHNR, CDR2 FQNEAQ (reference sequence). Trimming removed 4 bases from V and 6 bases from J; junction bases left unmatched: 6. This CDR3 is CASSSSQGVNEQFF. CDR3 coding DNA: TGTGCCAGCAGCTCGTCTCAGGGGGTCAATGAGCAGTTCTTC.

The chain couples TRBV18 to TRBJ2-7; D may be TRBD1 (5 bases). The CDR3 runs to 13 residues. The V and J ends lost 3 bases and 4 bases respectively, with 10 bases between them. Germline CDR1 is KGHSH and CDR2 is LQKENI. DNA for the CDR3: TGTGCCAGCTCACCGGAAGGGGTATACGAGCAGTACTTC. This gives the protein CASSPEGVYEQYF.

This chain uses TRBV2 with TRBJ2-7; 12 positions agree with TRBD2. The trim removed 5 bases at V and 0 bases at J, leaving 11 bases unmatched. The CDR3 totals 18 residues. CDR1 is SNHLY and CDR2 is FYNNEI in the germline V gene. The CDR3: CASSPLTSGGRSSYEQYF. CDR3 DNA sequence: TGTGCCAGCAGTCCCCTGACTAGCGGGGGCCGGAGCTCCTACGAGCAGTACTTC.

This chain uses TRBV30 with TRBJ1-5, with unresolved D. The length of the CDR3 is 14 residues. Germline-derived CDR1 and CDR2 are GTSNPN and SVGIG (reference sequence). V shed 2 bases and J shed 5 bases, with 13 bases lying between them. The CDR3 sequence: CAWSTGWRDQPQHF. The CDR3 DNA sequence: TGTGCCTGGAGTACCGGGTGGAGGGATCAGCCCCAGCATTTT.

V gene TRBV5-1 combines with J gene TRBJ1-2; a weak D match, TRBD1 (5 bases). The length of the CDR3 is 14 residues. Germline loops: CDR1 SGHRS, CDR2 YFSETQ. V was cut by 5 bases and J by 2 bases, with 13 bases left in between. The CDR3 nucleotides read TGCGCCAGCAGTTTTGTACAGGCGAACTATGGCTACACCTTC. Its protein is CASSFVQANYGYTF.

V usage is TRBV10-2 and J usage is TRBJ2-7; 10 positions match TRBD1. In germline, CDR1 is WSHSY, CDR2 SAAADI. The CDR3 contains 17 residues. Germline trimming cut 6 bases from V and 5 bases from J; bases unmatched to any gene: 16. CDR3 loop: CASRGVRGTGAFNEQYF. CDR3 nucleotide sequence: TGCGCCAGCAGGGGCGTTCGGGGGACAGGGGCATTTAACGAGCAGTACTTC.

CDR3 coding DNA: TGTGCCAGCAGTGAAGCGGCGGCTGGGGCCAACGTCCTGACTTTC. Encoded protein: CASSEAAAGANVLTF. The chain carries TRBV2 and TRBJ2-6, with no clear D. The V end was cut by 0 bases, the J end by 2 bases, with 5 bases between. The CDR3 totals 15 residues. Germline V CDR1 and CDR2: SNHLY, FYNNEI.

This chain joins TRBV27 and TRBJ1-5; 10 positions agree with TRBD1. The length of the CDR3 is 15 residues. Per the germline V gene, CDR1 is MNHEY and CDR2 is SMNVEV (reference sequence). Losses at the gene ends were 4 bases for V and 2 bases for J; bases not matched to a gene: 2. The CDR3 loop reads CASSSGQGGNQPQHF. In DNA, the CDR3 is TGTGCCAGCAGTTCCGGACAGGGGGGCAATCAGCCCCAGCATTTT.

This sequence joins TRBV5-5 and TRBJ1-5, with no clear D. CDR3 length: 13 amino acids. CDR1 and CDR2 from the germline V gene are SGHKS and YYEKEE (reference sequence). V lost 4 bases and J 4 bases, leaving 9 bases between the germline ends. The CDR3 spells CASSGLQNQPQHF. CDR3 bases: TGTGCCAGCAGCGGATTACAGAATCAGCCCCAGCATTTT.

This rearrangement joins TRBV5-4 to TRBJ1-2; D is unresolved. CDR1 and CDR2 (germline): SGHNT, YYREEE (reference sequence). The germline V and J ends were trimmed by 0 bases and 5 bases, with 11 bases remaining between them. The CDR3 is 14 residues long. Written as DNA, the CDR3 is TGTGCCAGCAGCTTGGTCGGAGTGGGTTATGGCTACACCTTC. Its translation: CASSLVGVGYGYTF.

This clone occurred a few times. The chain couples TRBV2 to TRBJ2-2, with 8 bases lining up with TRBD2. CDR1 and CDR2 from the germline V gene are SNHLY and FYNNEI. After removal of 7 bases from V and 2 bases from J, the junction contained 6 bases not matched to a gene. This CDR3 is built from 15 residues. The CDR3: CASKVLAANTGELFF. CDR3 DNA: TGTGCCAGCAAGGTACTAGCGGCTAACACCGGGGAGCTGTTTTTT.

The J gene is TRBJ2-7, the V gene TRBV4-3; D possibly corresponds to TRBD2 (6 bases). Germline V lookup: CDR1 LGHNA, CDR2 YSLEER. The CDR3 spans 15 residues. Trimming left V 1 base short and J 4 bases short, with 14 bases between. The CDR3, as DNA: TGCGCCAGCAGCCAAGGGGCGGGGTCGGGGTACGAGCAGTACTTC. This codes for CASSQGAGSGYEQYF.

The chain links TRBV30 to TRBJ1-2; D call uncertain. Germline V CDR1 and CDR2: GTSNPN, SVGIG (reference sequence). CDR3 length: 12 residues. V lost 2 bases, J lost 1 base, and 5 bases lay in between. CDR3 DNA sequence: TGTGCCTGGAGTCCCATTAACTATGGCTACACCTTC. Translated, it gives CAWSPINYGYTF.

This clone was seen more than once but under ten times. This rearrangement joins TRBV7-8 to TRBJ2-7; no reliable D call. This CDR3 is 15 amino acids long. The ends were cut back, 4 bases at V and 0 bases at J, with 13 bases in the middle. The V gene's germline CDR1 is SGHVS and CDR2 FQNEAQ. CDR3 DNA sequence: TGTGCCAGCAGCTCGGTCGAGCTCCCCTCCTACGAGCAGTACTTC. It yields the protein CASSSVELPSYEQYF.

The chain links TRBV10-2 to TRBJ2-2, with unresolved D. This CDR3 spans 15 amino acids. V dropped 0 bases and J dropped 6 bases, with 11 bases sitting between them. Looked up from germline, CDR1 is WSHSY and CDR2 is SAAADI. This CDR3 reads CASSESSGRSGELFF. In DNA form, the CDR3 reads TGCGCCAGCAGTGAGTCCTCGGGTCGGTCCGGGGAGCTGTTTTTT.

The CDR3 DNA reads TGTGCCAGCAGCCAGAGGGGGATGGATTCACCCCTCCACTTT. Protein product: CASSQRGMDSPLHF. The V gene is TRBV4-2, the J gene TRBJ1-6, with D tentatively TRBD1 (6 bases). Looked up from germline, CDR1 is LGHNA and CDR2 is YNFKEQ. The V and J ends lost 3 bases and 8 bases respectively, with 11 bases between them. This CDR3 contains 14 residues.

This clone was seen only a few times. The gene calls are TRBV7-2 and TRBJ1-4, with 7 bases identical to TRBD1. The length of the CDR3 is 15 residues. V gave up 2 bases and J gave up 4 bases; unmatched junction bases: 4. Germline V gene sequence: CDR1 SGHTA, CDR2 FQGNSA. The CDR3 protein is CASSLPGQINEKLFF. As DNA, the CDR3 is TGTGCCAGCAGCTTACCGGGACAGATTAATGAAAAACTGTTTTTT.

Regarding this clone: At one end, the junction sequence differs from germline, possibly due to a read error. The V gene is TRBV6-5, the J gene TRBJ1-2, with 8 bases lining up with TRBD1. The CDR3 consists of 15 residues. The V gene's germline CDR1 is MNHEY and CDR2 SVGAGI. In nucleotides, the CDR3 is TGTACCAGCAGTTACTCGGACAGGGTTAACTATGGCTACACCTTC. This encodes CTSSYSDRVNYGYTF.

This chain links TRBV6-1 with TRBJ1-5; TRBD1 matches at 7 bases. Germline-derived CDR1 and CDR2 are MNHNS and SASEGT. The V gene end was trimmed by 5 bases and the J gene end by 2 bases; junction bases not matched to a gene: 6. CDR3 length equals 15 residues. This CDR3 is CASSRDRERNQPQHF. Written as DNA, the CDR3 is TGTGCCAGCAGTCGCGACAGGGAGCGCAATCAGCCCCAGCATTTT.

V usage is TRBV6-6 and J usage is TRBJ2-2, with a tentative D call TRBD2 (5 bases). The CDR3 covers 13 residues. Germline V lookup: CDR1 MNHNY, CDR2 SVGAGI (reference sequence). V lost 7 bases, J lost 2 bases, and 8 bases lay in between. The CDR3 nucleotides are TGTGCCAGCACCCGGACTAACACCGGGGAGCTGTTTTTT. Encoded protein: CASTRTNTGELFF.

The chain couples TRBV7-2 to TRBJ2-2; D perhaps matches TRBD2 (5 bases). Between the trimmed V and J ends, which lost 4 bases and 8 bases, there was a span of 11 bases. Looked up from germline, CDR1 is SGHTA and CDR2 is FQGNSA. The CDR3 extends over 13 amino acids. CDR3 in amino acids: CTSSSEREGELFF. The CDR3 DNA is TGTACCAGCAGCTCGGAACGGGAAGGGGAGCTGTTTTTT.

This clone was detected only a few times. The chain has TRBV7-8 and TRBJ2-5; D gene uncertain. The CDR3 consists of 10 residues. Germline V CDR1 and CDR2: SGHVS, FQNEAQ. DNA for the CDR3: TGTGCGGGCTCGGCGGAGACCCAGTACTTC. Amino acid sequence: CAGSAETQYF.

This rearrangement joins TRBV30 to TRBJ2-1; 11 nucleotides agree with TRBD2. Germline lookup yields CDR1 GTSNPN and CDR2 SVGIG (reference sequence). The CDR3 runs to 13 residues. V was clipped by 0 bases and J by 12 bases; unmatched bases: 4. CDR3 amino acids: CAWSVLAGEGQFF. The CDR3 bases are TGTGCCTGGAGTGTACTAGCGGGAGAGGGGCAGTTCTTC.